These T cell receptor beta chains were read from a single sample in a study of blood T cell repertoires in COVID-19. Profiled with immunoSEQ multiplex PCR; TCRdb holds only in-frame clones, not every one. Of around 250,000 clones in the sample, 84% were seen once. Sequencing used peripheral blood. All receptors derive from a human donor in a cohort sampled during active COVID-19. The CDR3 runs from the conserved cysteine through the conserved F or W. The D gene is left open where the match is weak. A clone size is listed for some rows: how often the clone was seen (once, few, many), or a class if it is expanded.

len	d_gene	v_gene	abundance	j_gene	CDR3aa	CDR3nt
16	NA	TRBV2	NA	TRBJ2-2	CASEKTGVSRSGELFF	TGTGCCAGCGAGAAAACCGGGGTTAGTAGGTCCGGGGAGCTGTTTTTT
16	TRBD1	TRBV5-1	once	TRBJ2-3	CASATGTVPSTDTQYF	TGCGCCAGCGCCACCGGGACAGTCCCTAGCACAGATACGCAGTATTTT
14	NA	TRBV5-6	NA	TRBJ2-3	CASSLEGVEDTQYF	TGTGCCAGCAGCTTGGAGGGGGTCGAAGATACGCAGTATTTT
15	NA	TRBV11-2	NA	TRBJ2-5	CASKERWGGLGTQYF	TGTGCCAGCAAAGAAAGATGGGGGGGGCTTGGGACCCAGTACTTC
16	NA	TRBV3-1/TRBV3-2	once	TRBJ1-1	CASSRFDSLMNTEAFF	TGTGCCAGCAGCCGTTTTGACAGTTTAATGAACACTGAAGCTTTCTTT
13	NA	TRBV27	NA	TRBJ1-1	CASSLRGNTEAFF	TGTGCCAGCAGTTTAAGAGGGAACACTGAAGCTTTCTTT
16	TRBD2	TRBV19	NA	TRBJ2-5	CASSKRDRRIQETQYF	TGTGCCAGTAGTAAGCGGGACCGACGAATCCAAGAGACCCAGTACTTC
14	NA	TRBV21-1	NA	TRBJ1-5	CASIRQPKDQPQHF	TGTGCCAGCATCCGACAGCCTAAAGATCAGCCCCAGCATTTT
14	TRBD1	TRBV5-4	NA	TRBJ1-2	CASSPRDSSYGYTF	TGTGCCAGCAGCCCGAGGGACAGTAGCTATGGCTACACCTTC
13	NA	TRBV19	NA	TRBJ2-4	CASSIGGAGVQYF	TGTGCCAGTAGTATAGGGGGGGCGGGAGTTCAGTACTTC
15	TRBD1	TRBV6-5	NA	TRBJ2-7	CASSSPGQGDYEQYF	TGTGCCAGCAGTTCCCCGGGACAGGGTGACTACGAGCAGTACTTC
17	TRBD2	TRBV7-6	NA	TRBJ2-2	CASSPKIAGGLTGELFF	TGTGCCAGCAGCCCAAAGATAGCGGGAGGGCTCACCGGGGAGCTGTTTTTT
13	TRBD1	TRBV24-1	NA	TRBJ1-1	CATSDPDRIEAFF	TGTGCCACCAGTGATCCGGACAGGATTGAAGCTTTCTTT
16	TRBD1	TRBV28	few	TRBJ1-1	CASRHLTGGLPTEAFF	TGTGCCAGCAGGCATCTTACAGGGGGCCTTCCCACTGAAGCTTTCTTT
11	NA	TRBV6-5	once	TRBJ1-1	CARNREVEAFF	TGTGCCAGAAACAGAGAAGTTGAAGCTTTCTTT
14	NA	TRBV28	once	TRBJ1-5	CASSLWQDGQPQHF	TGTGCCAGCAGTTTATGGCAGGATGGTCAGCCCCAGCATTTT
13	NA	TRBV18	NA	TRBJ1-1	CASSLSGNTEAFF	TGTGCCAGCTCGCTATCAGGGAACACTGAAGCTTTCTTT
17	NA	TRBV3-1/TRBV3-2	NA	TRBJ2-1	CASSLHTVGGPVNEQFF	TGTGCCAGCAGCCTTCACACGGTCGGGGGGCCGGTAAATGAGCAGTTCTTC
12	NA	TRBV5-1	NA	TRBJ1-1	CASSLGQAEAFF	TGCGCCAGCAGCTTGGGACAGGCTGAAGCTTTCTTT
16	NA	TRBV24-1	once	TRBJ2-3	CATSDRTGYGTDTQYF	TGTGCCACCAGTGACCGAACAGGGTACGGCACAGATACGCAGTATTTT
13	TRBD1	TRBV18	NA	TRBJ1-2	CASSQDRDYGYTF	TGTGCCAGCTCGCAGGACAGGGACTATGGCTACACCTTC
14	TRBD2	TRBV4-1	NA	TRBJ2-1	CASSPGGAYNEQFF	TGCGCCAGCAGCCCGGGGGGGGCCTACAATGAGCAGTTCTTC
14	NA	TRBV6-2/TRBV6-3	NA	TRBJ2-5	CASSLTGPSGTQYF	TGTGCCAGCAGTCTGACAGGACCGTCGGGGACCCAGTACTTC
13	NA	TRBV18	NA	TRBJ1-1	CASSLKQNTEAFF	TGTGCCAGCTCACTAAAACAGAACACTGAAGCTTTCTTT
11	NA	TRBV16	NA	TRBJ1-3	CASSPSNTIYF	TGTGCCAGCAGCCCTTCGAACACCATATATTTT
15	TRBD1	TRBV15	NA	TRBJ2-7	CATSTQPGGMNEQYF	TGTGCCACCAGCACCCAGCCAGGGGGCATGAACGAGCAGTACTTC
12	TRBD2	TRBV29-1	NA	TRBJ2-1	CSVTSGLGEQFF	TGCAGCGTGACTAGCGGGTTGGGTGAGCAGTTCTTC
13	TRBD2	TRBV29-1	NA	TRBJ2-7	CSVEVPSGPEQYF	TGCAGCGTTGAAGTCCCTAGCGGGCCAGAGCAGTACTTC
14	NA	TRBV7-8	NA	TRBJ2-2	CASSLVGNTGELFF	TGTGCCAGCAGCTTAGTCGGTAACACCGGGGAGCTGTTTTTT
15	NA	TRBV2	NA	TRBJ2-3	CASSTQGGGTDTQYF	TGTGCCAGCAGCACACAGGGAGGGGGGACAGATACGCAGTATTTT
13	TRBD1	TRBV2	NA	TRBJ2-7	CASWTGGSNEQYF	TGTGCCAGCTGGACAGGGGGGAGCAACGAGCAGTACTTC
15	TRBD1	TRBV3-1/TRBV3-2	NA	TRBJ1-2	CASSPPTGQLYGYTF	TGTGCCAGCAGCCCTCCGACAGGGCAGTTATATGGCTACACCTTC
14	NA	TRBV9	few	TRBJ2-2	CASNQQPNTGELFF	TGTGCCAGCAATCAACAGCCGAACACCGGGGAGCTGTTTTTT
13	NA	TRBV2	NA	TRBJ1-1	CASSITANTEAFF	TGTGCCAGCAGTATAACAGCGAACACTGAAGCTTTCTTT
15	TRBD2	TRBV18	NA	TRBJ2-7	CASSPGREGRYEQYF	TGTGCCAGCTCACCAGGACGGGAGGGCCGCTACGAGCAGTACTTC
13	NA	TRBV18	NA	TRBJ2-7	CASSPSAEREQYF	TGTGCCAGCTCACCCTCCGCGGAACGAGAGCAGTACTTC
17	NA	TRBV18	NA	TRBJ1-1	CASSPGTRVRRYTEAFF	TGTGCCAGCTCACCAGGGACACGCGTTCGAAGGTACACTGAAGCTTTCTTT
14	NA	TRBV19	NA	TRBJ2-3	CASSMVVFTDTQYF	TGTGCCAGTAGTATGGTAGTCTTCACAGATACGCAGTATTTT
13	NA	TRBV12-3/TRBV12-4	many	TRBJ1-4	CASTPAWAEKLFF	TGTGCCAGCACTCCCGCTTGGGCTGAAAAACTGTTTTTT
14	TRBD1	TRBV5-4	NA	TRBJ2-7	CASSLQGASYEQYF	TGTGCCAGCAGCTTACAGGGGGCATCCTACGAGCAGTACTTC
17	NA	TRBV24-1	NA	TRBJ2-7	CATSEKDNKFPSYEQYF	TGTGCCACCAGTGAGAAGGACAATAAGTTCCCTTCCTACGAGCAGTACTTC
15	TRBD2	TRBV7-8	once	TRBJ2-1	CASSLSGTSGGEQFF	TGTGCCAGCAGCTTATCCGGGACTAGCGGGGGGGAGCAGTTCTTC
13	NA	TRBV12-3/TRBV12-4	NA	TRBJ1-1	CASSRRQSTEAFF	TGTGCCAGCAGTCGCAGACAATCCACTGAAGCTTTCTTT
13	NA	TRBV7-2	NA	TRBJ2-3	CASSWSFQDTQYF	TGTGCCAGCAGCTGGAGTTTCCAAGATACGCAGTATTTT
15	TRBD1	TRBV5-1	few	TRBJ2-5	CASSYRTGTQETQYF	TGCGCCAGCAGCTACCGGACAGGGACTCAAGAGACCCAGTACTTC
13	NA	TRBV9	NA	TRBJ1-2	CASSPTGTYGYTF	TGTGCCAGCAGCCCGACAGGAACCTATGGCTACACCTTC